Below, 28 T cell receptor beta chains from the same sample are listed, as sequenced in a study of blood T cell repertoires in COVID-19 (dated by TCRdb to about 2020). Receptors were amplified or captured by the immunoSEQ multiplex PCR assay. TCRdb provides this immuneACCESS table in a form limited to in-frame rearrangements. Some clones are lacking; in checked studies, under half of them reflect an unresolved V gene, and why the rest are absent is not known. The sample table contains around 250,000 clones; only one count was recorded for 70% to 85% of them. Over 14% of the sample lies in the top ten. Sequencing used PBMCs or T cells enriched from blood (not recorded which). Receptors originate from a man aged 40-49 years who had recovered from COVID-19.

This clone was seen more than once but under ten times. This rearrangement joins TRBV11-2 to TRBJ2-7; D possibly corresponds to TRBD2 (5 bases). Germline CDR1 is SGHAT and CDR2 is FQNNGV. CDR3 length: 15 amino acids. The V end lost 5 bases, the J end lost 5 bases, and 19 bases lay between the germline ends. CDR3 DNA: TGTGCCAGCAGCCTAACTAGTAGTCCGGGCCACGAGCAGTACTTC. It translates to CASSLTSSPGHEQYF.

The genes are TRBV7-9 and TRBJ2-3; 10 nucleotides align to TRBD2. Germline CDR1 SEHNR, CDR2 FQNEAQ (reference sequence). J lost 2 bases, V lost 5 bases, and 7 bases had no gene match. The CDR3 is 16 residues long. The CDR3 DNA is TGTGCCAGCAGCGCCGAACTAGCGGGGTTCACAGATACGCAGTATTTT. As protein: CASSAELAGFTDTQYF. Together with reference TRBV7-9 and TRBJ2-3, the CDR3 gives the full variable domain: DTGVSQNPRHKITKRGQNVTFRCDPISEHNRLYWYRQTLGQGPEFLTYFQNEAQLEKSRLLSDRFSAERPKGSFSTLEIQRTEQGDSAMYLCASSAELAGFTDTQYFGPGTRLTVL.

The chain joins TRBV11-2 to TRBJ1-5, with D maybe TRBD1 (6 bases). Germline values: CDR1 SGHAT, CDR2 FQNNGV. The V and J ends lost 5 bases and 3 bases respectively, with 11 bases between them. CDR3 length equals 14 residues. The CDR3 protein is CASSKGHTNQPQHF. In DNA, the CDR3 is TGTGCCAGCAGCAAGGGACATACCAATCAGCCCCAGCATTTT.

The V call is TRBV5-5, the J call TRBJ2-3; 7 nucleotides match TRBD1. Germline lookup yields CDR1 SGHKS and CDR2 YYEKEE (reference sequence). Trimming at V came to 2 bases and at J to 1 base, leaving 1 base not matched to a gene. CDR3 length equals 14 residues. This chain's CDR3 is CASSFTGGTDTQYF. DNA of the CDR3: TGTGCCAGCAGCTTTACAGGGGGCACAGATACGCAGTATTTT.

This clone was recorded once. The chain recombines TRBV15 with TRBJ2-5, with 7 bases that match TRBD1. Germline V CDR1 and CDR2: LNHNV, YYDKDF (reference sequence). This CDR3 has 15 amino acids. V lost 4 bases, J lost 2 bases, and 7 bases stayed unmatched. CDR3 sequence reads: CATSTATGEQETQYF. CDR3 nucleotides: TGTGCCACCAGCACCGCTACAGGGGAACAAGAGACCCAGTACTTC.

A single count supports this clone. The V call is TRBV5-1, the J call TRBJ2-3; TRBD1 might be the D (6 bases). The CDR3 has 14 residues. CDR1 and CDR2 (germline): SGHRS, YFSETQ. The germline V and J ends were trimmed by 4 bases and 3 bases, with 12 bases remaining between them. In DNA, the CDR3 is TGCGCCAGCAGCGCACTACAGGGTACAGATACGCAGTATTTT. It specifies CASSALQGTDTQYF.

The chain uses TRBV5-1 and TRBJ2-5; 9 nucleotides match TRBD1. The CDR3 is made up of 15 amino acids. Germline V CDR1 and CDR2: SGHRS, YFSETQ. V trimming: 4 bases; J trimming: 0 bases; junction bases outside the gene matches: 4. The CDR3, as DNA: TGCGCCAGCAGCACGGGACAGGGAGACCAAGAGACCCAGTACTTC. Amino acids: CASSTGQGDQETQYF.

This clone came up a few times. The chain has TRBV27 and TRBJ2-7; D might be TRBD2 (6 bases). This CDR3 has 15 residues. With 2 bases removed from V and 0 bases from J, the gap between germline ends came to 11 bases. Per the germline V gene, CDR1 is MNHEY and CDR2 is SMNVEV (reference sequence). The CDR3 region has the DNA TGTGCCAGCAGTTTAGTAGGAGGGCCCTCCTACGAGCAGTACTTC. Its protein product is CASSLVGGPSYEQYF.

The V call is TRBV5-1, the J call TRBJ1-1, with 11 bases fitting TRBD1. Germline V lookup: CDR1 SGHRS, CDR2 YFSETQ. Losses at the gene ends were 7 bases for V and 5 bases for J; bases not matched to a gene: 13. This CDR3 has 16 residues. The CDR3 nucleotides are TGCGCCAGCTGCCCCACAGGACAGGGGGCAGGGACTGAAGCTTTCTTT. It codes for CASCPTGQGAGTEAFF. Based on the CDR3 plus reference TRBV5-1 and TRBJ1-1, the full variable domain is KAGVTQTPRYLIKTRGQQVTLSCSPISGHRSVSWYQQTPGQGLQFLFEYFSETQRNKGNFPGRFSGRQFSNSRSEMNVSTLELGDSALYLCASCPTGQGAGTEAFFGQGTRLTVV.

The CDR3 loop reads CASRLTGDYYEQYF. The CDR3 coding sequence is TGTGCCAGCAGGTTGACAGGGGATTACTACGAGCAGTACTTC. This chain links TRBV28 with TRBJ2-7, with 8 positions matching TRBD1. CDR3 length: 14 amino acids. The germline V gene encodes CDR1 MDHEN and CDR2 SYDVKM. J gave up 3 bases and V 6 bases, and 7 bases lay outside the gene matches.

The chain has TRBV9 and TRBJ2-3; D unclear. The CDR3 sequence is 17 residues long. V shed 4 bases and J shed 1 base, with 19 bases lying between them. CDR1 and CDR2 (germline): SGDLS, YYNGEE. The CDR3 DNA reads TGTGCCAGCAGCCCCCCCCCGCGGCCTTCTGGCACAGATACGCAGTATTTT. Amino acid sequence: CASSPPPRPSGTDTQYF.

This sequence joins TRBV19 and TRBJ1-2; perhaps TRBD1 as D (5 bases). CDR3 length: 18 residues. Trimming cost V 3 bases and J 0 bases, with 20 bases left between them. Germline V gene lookup returns CDR1 LNHDA and CDR2 SQIVND (reference sequence). CDR3 in amino acids: CASSMSLSTGATNYGYTF. The CDR3 DNA reads as TGTGCCAGTAGTATGTCGTTGTCCACAGGAGCCACTAACTATGGCTACACCTTC.

This chain uses TRBV6-5 with TRBJ1-3; TRBD1 matches 7 bases. V lost 5 bases to trimming and J lost 5 bases; unmatched junction nucleotides: 3. This CDR3 has 13 amino acids. CDR1 is MNHEY, CDR2 SVGAGI, per germline. The CDR3 loop reads CASSLGQRNTIYF. The CDR3 nucleotides read TGTGCCAGCAGTCTGGGACAGCGAAACACCATATATTTT.

The chain recombines TRBV5-1 with TRBJ2-7; D gene ambiguous. The CDR3 runs to 14 residues. Trimming pared 3 bases from V and 1 base from J, leaving 11 bases between. Germline V gene lookup returns CDR1 SGHRS and CDR2 YFSETQ. The CDR3 bases are TGCGCCAGCAGCTCACACCTGTCTTCCTACGAGCAGTACTTC. Protein product: CASSSHLSSYEQYF. Combining the CDR3 with reference TRBV5-1 and TRBJ2-7 gives the whole variable domain KAGVTQTPRYLIKTRGQQVTLSCSPISGHRSVSWYQQTPGQGLQFLFEYFSETQRNKGNFPGRFSGRQFSNSRSEMNVSTLELGDSALYLCASSSHLSSYEQYFGPGTRLTVT.

This clone was picked up a small number of times. V usage is TRBV7-9 and J usage is TRBJ2-1; D might be TRBD2 (5 bases). Trimming took off 5 bases at V and 5 bases at J, with 13 bases between the two ends. This CDR3 has 14 residues. The germline V gene encodes CDR1 SEHNR and CDR2 FQNEAQ (reference sequence). This chain's CDR3 is CASSASSGNNEQFF. The CDR3 DNA sequence: TGTGCCAGCAGCGCGTCTTCCGGGAACAATGAGCAGTTCTTC. The variable domain in full, with the rest retrieved from reference TRBV7-9 and TRBJ2-1, is DTGVSQNPRHKITKRGQNVTFRCDPISEHNRLYWYRQTLGQGPEFLTYFQNEAQLEKSRLLSDRFSAERPKGSFSTLEIQRTEQGDSAMYLCASSASSGNNEQFFGPGTRLTVL.

To note about this clone: The sample carries other DNA sequences with the same CDR3. The chain has TRBV5-1 and TRBJ2-5; 12 nucleotides agree with TRBD2. The CDR3 length is 15 residues. From germline, CDR1 is SGHRS and CDR2 YFSETQ. Losses at the gene ends were 0 bases for V and 3 bases for J; bases not matched to a gene: 0. CDR3 in amino acids: CASSLGLAGEETQYF. The CDR3 DNA is TGCGCCAGCAGCTTGGGACTAGCGGGAGAAGAGACCCAGTACTTC.

The table lists this clone with a count of one. The chain combines TRBV11-2 with TRBJ2-7; the D gene is possibly TRBD2 (6 bases). In germline, CDR1 is SGHAT, CDR2 FQNNGV. Trimming removed 4 bases at V and 7 bases at J, with 17 bases between. The CDR3 is made up of 14 amino acids. CDR3 sequence: CASSSISGAGEQYF. CDR3 nucleotides: TGTGCCAGCAGCTCCATTTCGGGAGCAGGGGAGCAGTACTTC.

The rearrangement uses TRBV30 and TRBJ2-2, with D unclear. CDR1 is GTSNPN, CDR2 SVGIG, per germline (reference sequence). Trimming pared 5 bases from V and 2 bases from J, leaving 6 bases between. This CDR3 spans 12 amino acids. The CDR3: CAWGPNTGELFF. The CDR3, as DNA: TGTGCCTGGGGGCCCAACACCGGGGAGCTGTTTTTT.

The rearrangement links TRBV27 to TRBJ2-2, with TRBD1 as a possible D gene (6 bases). CDR1 is MNHEY, CDR2 SMNVEV, per germline (reference sequence). V lost 5 bases and J lost 0, with 16 bases in between. The CDR3 length is 17 residues. DNA for the CDR3: TGTGCCAGCAGTCTCCGCCCTCAGGGGACGAACACCGGGGAGCTGTTTTTT. This gives the protein CASSLRPQGTNTGELFF.

V gene TRBV7-2 combines with J gene TRBJ2-1; 10 bases agree with TRBD2. The J segment lost 7 bases and the V segment lost 2 bases, leaving 11 bases of the junction unmatched. Germline V CDR1 and CDR2: SGHTA, FQGNSA. The CDR3 contains 17 residues. The chain's CDR3 is CASSLRAGGIVWNEQFF. CDR3 DNA: TGTGCCAGCAGCTTACGAGCGGGAGGGATTGTGTGGAATGAGCAGTTCTTC. Filled out from reference TRBV7-2 and TRBJ2-1, the complete variable domain reads GAGVSQSPSNKVTEKGKDVELRCDPISGHTALYWYRQSLGQGLEFLIYFQGNSAPDKSGLPSDRFSAERTGGSVSTLTIQRTQQEDSAVYLCASSLRAGGIVWNEQFFGPGTRLTVL.

The chain carries TRBV12-5 and TRBJ1-1, with TRBD1 identical over 8 bases. The length of the CDR3 is 16 residues. Germline V gives CDR1 LGHNT, CDR2 FRNRAP. V was pared by 5 bases and J by 5 bases, with 13 bases of the junction left unmatched. This CDR3 reads CASGHRQGSLITEAFF. For the CDR3, the DNA is TGTGCTAGTGGTCACAGACAGGGGTCTTTGATTACTGAAGCTTTCTTT.

Points on this clone: At one end, the junction sequence differs from germline, possibly due to a read error. The V gene is TRBV25-1, the J gene TRBJ1-4; weak D call: TRBD1 (5 bases). The germline V gene has CDR1 MGHDK and CDR2 SYGVNS. This CDR3 comprises 14 residues. Here the CDR3 reads CASSEAGTSEKLFF. The DNA for the CDR3 is TGTGCCAGCAGTGAGGCAGGGACTAGTGAAAAACTGTTTTTT.

The J gene is TRBJ1-5, the V gene TRBV28, with TRBD1 matching over 7 bases. This CDR3 has 17 amino acids. Germline V gene sequence: CDR1 MDHEN, CDR2 SYDVKM. V was pared by 5 bases and J by 0 bases, with 10 bases of the junction left unmatched. CDR3 coding DNA: TGTGCCAGCAGTCCCTCGAGGGACAGCCTTAGCAATCAGCCCCAGCATTTT. This translates into CASSPSRDSLSNQPQHF.

The chain couples TRBV5-1 to TRBJ2-3, with TRBD2 as a possible D gene (5 bases). The germline gives CDR1 SGHRS, CDR2 YFSETQ. V was pared by 0 bases and J by 6 bases, with 11 bases between. CDR3 length: 14 residues. Written as DNA, the CDR3 is TGCGCCAGCAGCTTGGTCGGGGTTTCGGATACGCAGTATTTT. Amino acids: CASSLVGVSDTQYF.

The chain carries TRBV10-3 and TRBJ2-1; 9 bases match TRBD1. The CDR3 has 16 amino acids. Looked up from germline, CDR1 is ENHRY and CDR2 is SYGVKD. The junction had 8 bases not matched to a gene; V was cut back by 5 bases and J by 3 bases. For the CDR3, the DNA is TGTGCCATCAGTATCCTTACAGGGGGCCACTACAATGAGCAGTTCTTC. Protein product: CAISILTGGHYNEQFF.

This chain joins TRBV6-5 and TRBJ1-2; the match to TRBD1 covers 9 bases. Germline CDR1 and CDR2: MNHEY and SVGAGI. V shed 8 bases, J shed 10 bases, and the junction held 8 bases outside the gene matches. The CDR3 is 12 amino acids. CDR3 bases: TGTGCCAGCCATACCGGGACAGGGTCCTACACCTTC. Residues: CASHTGTGSYTF.

This chain joins TRBV20-1 and TRBJ2-2, with no clear D. Germline assignment: CDR1 DFQATT and CDR2 SNEGSKA (reference sequence). V was cut by 3 bases and J by 0 bases, with 8 bases left in between. The CDR3 length is 14 residues. Written as DNA, the CDR3 is TGCAGTGCTAGTAAGAGAACGAACACCGGGGAGCTGTTTTTT. Residues: CSASKRTNTGELFF.

The chain has TRBV11-2 and TRBJ2-1, with D perhaps TRBD2 (5 bases). CDR1 is SGHAT and CDR2 is FQNNGV in the germline V gene. This CDR3 is 14 amino acids long. The V end was cut by 3 bases, the J end by 0 bases, with 6 bases between. DNA of the CDR3: TGTGCCAGCAGCTTTCTAGCCTCCTACAATGAGCAGTTCTTC. Its protein product is CASSFLASYNEQFF.